This entry lists 23 T cell receptor beta chains sequenced from one sample in a study of T cell responses to AZD1222 COVID-19 vaccine. Profiling relied on immunoSEQ multiplex PCR, and the TCRdb table lists in-frame clones only, not all of them. The sample lists about 93,000 clones; 80% to 90% were seen once. The sequencing used peripheral blood, collected 28 days after the second AZD1222 dose. The source is an adult who received the AZD1222 COVID-19 vaccine.

The chain employs TRBV29-1 and TRBJ2-1, with D possibly TRBD2 on 6 matching bases. This CDR3 spans 15 amino acids. Germline V gives CDR1 SQVTM, CDR2 ANQGSEA. Trimming left V 7 bases short and J 4 bases short, with 20 bases between. The CDR3 region has the DNA TGCAGCGGGCTTGGGGTAGCGGCCCTTTACAATGAGCAGTTCTTC. This translates into CSGLGVAALYNEQFF.

The chain has TRBV5-1 and TRBJ2-2; D could derive from TRBD1 or TRBD2 (5 bases each). CDR3 size: 17 residues. CDR1 SGHRS and CDR2 YFSETQ come from the germline V gene. The germline V and J ends were trimmed by 4 bases and 5 bases, with 21 bases remaining between them. The CDR3, as DNA: TGCGCCAGCAGCCCGGGGTGGGGTGACAGAGGAACCGGGGAGCTGTTTTTT. Protein: CASSPGWGDRGTGELFF.

This chain connects TRBV29-1 to TRBJ1-1; 8 bases agree with TRBD1. This CDR3 spans 17 amino acids. Trimming at V came to 7 bases and at J to 0 bases, leaving 16 bases not matched to a gene. The germline V gene encodes CDR1 SQVTM and CDR2 ANQGSEA. The CDR3 sequence is CSGTGQGGKGLNTEAFF. As DNA, the CDR3 is TGCAGCGGAACCGGACAGGGAGGGAAGGGTCTGAACACTGAAGCTTTCTTT.

The chain combines TRBV27 with TRBJ2-6; D may correspond to TRBD1 or TRBD2 (5 bases each). CDR3 length equals 18 residues. Per germline, CDR1 MNHEY and CDR2 SMNVEV (reference sequence). Trimming removed 5 bases at V and 3 bases at J, with 20 bases between. CDR3 protein: CASSRARVSGSGANVLTF. CDR3 nucleotides: TGTGCCAGCAGTAGGGCCCGGGTCTCAGGGAGTGGGGCCAACGTCCTGACTTTC.

The chain joins TRBV12-3 or TRBV12-4 to TRBJ2-7; D not certain. The length of the CDR3 is 13 residues. V lost 3 bases and J 7 bases, leaving 13 bases between the germline ends. The CDR3 region has the DNA TGTGCCAGCAGTTTCACCCTTACGTCGGAGCAGTACTTC. Protein sequence: CASSFTLTSEQYF.

The J gene is TRBJ1-5, the V gene TRBV9; D is uncertain. Germline V gives CDR1 SGDLS, CDR2 YYNGEE. V lost 2 bases and J lost 3, with 9 bases in between. The CDR3 totals 14 residues. This CDR3 reads CASSVEPANQPQHF. The CDR3 DNA sequence: TGTGCCAGCAGCGTGGAACCAGCCAATCAGCCCCAGCATTTT.

The genes are TRBV19 and TRBJ1-5; D is unclear. Trimming left V 5 bases short and J 4 bases short, with 12 bases between. Germline-derived CDR1 and CDR2 are LNHDA and SQIVND (reference sequence). The CDR3 totals 14 residues. CDR3 nucleotides: TGTGCCAGTAGTCTCTTCGACTCTAATCAGCCCCAGCATTTT. Protein sequence: CASSLFDSNQPQHF.

V usage is TRBV25-1 and J usage is TRBJ1-1; maybe TRBD1 (5 bases). V lost 3 bases, J lost 4 bases, and 15 bases lay in between. CDR3 length equals 15 residues. From germline, CDR1 is MGHDK and CDR2 SYGVNS. CDR3 in amino acids: CASSEPRGLFTEAFF. CDR3 nucleotide sequence: TGTGCCAGCAGTGAGCCTAGGGGTTTGTTCACTGAAGCTTTCTTT.

The gene calls are TRBV18 and TRBJ1-2; D perhaps matches TRBD1 (6 bases). Germline lookup yields CDR1 KGHSH and CDR2 LQKENI. This CDR3 spans 14 amino acids. Trimming shortened V by 8 bases and J by 6 bases, and 19 bases separated the two germline ends. The CDR3 sequence: CASAVTAGVDGYTF. The CDR3 DNA sequence: TGTGCCAGCGCAGTCACTGCAGGGGTGGATGGCTACACCTTC.

The rearrangement joins TRBV12-3 or TRBV12-4 to TRBJ1-2; perhaps TRBD1 as D (5 bases). This CDR3 region has 13 residues. V was shortened by 3 bases and J by 2 bases, with 7 bases between the two germline ends. CDR3 amino acids: CASSFQGNYGYTF. The CDR3 nucleotides read TGTGCCAGCAGTTTTCAGGGAAACTATGGCTACACCTTC.

This clone was detected a few times. The chain carries TRBV19 and TRBJ1-1, with TRBD1 matching 7 bases. Germline V gene lookup returns CDR1 LNHDA and CDR2 SQIVND (reference sequence). The CDR3 runs to 14 residues. The junction had 9 bases not matched to a gene; V was cut back by 8 bases and J by 3 bases. CDR3 sequence reads: CASLLTGVDTEAFF. The CDR3 DNA reads TGTGCCAGTTTATTAACAGGGGTTGACACTGAAGCTTTCTTT.

The chain employs TRBV6-2 or TRBV6-3 and TRBJ1-4, with 7 bases identical to TRBD1. The CDR3 runs to 15 residues. Germline lookup yields CDR1 MNHEY and CDR2 SVGEGT. With 5 bases clipped from V and 4 bases from J, the junction kept 7 bases outside the gene matches. CDR3: CASSDGQAGNEKLFF. DNA for the CDR3: TGTGCCAGCAGTGATGGACAGGCGGGTAATGAAAAACTGTTTTTT.

The CDR3 nucleotides read TGTGCCAGCAGCTCTATTTTATGGGTCAAAAACATTCAGTACTTC. It specifies CASSSILWVKNIQYF. V gene TRBV5-6 combines with J gene TRBJ2-4, with unresolved D. The length of the CDR3 is 15 residues. The germline V gene has CDR1 SGHDT and CDR2 YYEEEE. Trimming removed 3 bases from V and 3 bases from J, with 13 bases in between.

This sequence joins TRBV2 and TRBJ1-2; no firm D call. The CDR3 totals 13 residues. V was trimmed by 3 bases and J by 5 bases, leaving 10 bases between them. Germline V CDR1 and CDR2: SNHLY, FYNNEI. The CDR3 loop reads CASSEVGGYGYTF. The CDR3 nucleotides are TGTGCCAGCAGTGAGGTCGGTGGGTATGGCTACACCTTC.

The rearrangement links TRBV20-1 to TRBJ2-5; no reliable D call. Between the trimmed V and J ends, which lost 6 bases and 4 bases, there was a span of 6 bases. From germline, CDR1 is DFQATT and CDR2 SNEGSKA (reference sequence). This CDR3 comprises 10 residues. The CDR3 DNA sequence: TGCAGTGCCGACGGAGAGACCCAGTACTTC. It codes for CSADGETQYF.

The chain recombines TRBV4-2 with TRBJ2-5, with TRBD2 matching over 8 bases. The V gene end was trimmed by 2 bases and the J gene end by 1 base; junction bases not matched to a gene: 6. In germline, CDR1 is LGHNA, CDR2 YNFKEQ. CDR3 length equals 16 residues. The chain's CDR3 is CASSQNSGSGQETQYF. Here the CDR3 DNA reads TGTGCCAGCAGCCAAAACAGCGGGAGTGGCCAAGAGACCCAGTACTTC.

The chain links TRBV21-1 to TRBJ2-7; TRBD2, as called in the table, went unchecked against the DNA. TRBV21-1 is a pseudogene segment. The CDR3 has 19 amino acids. CDR3 amino acids: CASSKEGFGASGALDEQYF. The DNA of the CDR3 is TGTGCCAGCAGCAAAGAGGGATTCGGGGCTAGCGGGGCTCTCGACGAGCAGTACTTC.

The CDR3 DNA reads as TGTGCCAGCAGTTCGCTAGATTCGTCCTACAATGAGCAGTTCTTC. Translating gives CASSSLDSSYNEQFF. The chain combines TRBV6-2 or TRBV6-3 with TRBJ2-1; D call uncertain. CDR1 and CDR2 from the germline V gene are MNHEY and SVGEGT. V was shortened by 4 bases and J by 1 base, with 11 bases between the two germline ends. The CDR3 is 15 residues long.

This clone was counted a few times. The chain uses TRBV6-2 or TRBV6-3 and TRBJ2-1, with TRBD1 matching 12 bases. V trimming: 5 bases; J trimming: 8 bases; junction bases outside the gene matches: 10. The CDR3 extends over 16 amino acids. From germline, CDR1 is MNHEY and CDR2 SVGEGT. This chain's CDR3 is CASSLPPGQGADEQFF. As DNA, the CDR3 is TGTGCCAGCAGTCTCCCCCCGGGACAGGGGGCCGATGAGCAGTTCTTC.

The table lists this clone with a few counts. The chain is built from TRBV10-2 and TRBJ2-7; 7 nucleotides match TRBD1. The ends lost 4 bases at V and 2 bases at J; junction bases unmatched: 2. The CDR3 consists of 13 residues. CDR1 is WSHSY and CDR2 is SAAADI in the germline V gene. CDR3 nucleotide sequence: TGCGCCAGCAGTGTGCAGGGGGCCTACGAGCAGTACTTC. Translation gives CASSVQGAYEQYF.

This chain links TRBV4-2 with TRBJ1-1, with D hard to call. The CDR3 length is 15 residues. Germline CDR1 reads LGHNA; CDR2 reads YNFKEQ. V was trimmed by 1 base and J by 1 base, leaving 10 bases between them. CDR3 residues: CASSQVLAENTEAFF. The CDR3 coding sequence is TGTGCCAGCAGCCAAGTGCTGGCGGAGAACACTGAAGCTTTCTTT.

The rearrangement joins TRBV2 to TRBJ1-1; 7 bases map to TRBD1. Germline loops: CDR1 SNHLY, CDR2 FYNNEI. V was pared by 1 base and J by 3 bases, with 8 bases of the junction left unmatched. The CDR3 is made up of 16 amino acids. CDR3 sequence reads: CASSEGSGGGYTEAFF. CDR3 DNA: TGTGCCAGCAGTGAAGGTTCAGGGGGTGGGTACACTGAAGCTTTCTTT.

The chain carries TRBV20-1 and TRBJ2-7, with 9 positions matching TRBD2. After removal of 3 bases from V and 1 base from J, the junction contained 7 bases not matched to a gene. Germline V lookup: CDR1 DFQATT, CDR2 SNEGSKA (reference sequence). This CDR3 spans 15 amino acids. Here the CDR3 reads CSASAASGTSYEQYF. In DNA, the CDR3 is TGCAGTGCTAGTGCGGCTAGCGGGACTTCCTACGAGCAGTACTTC.